Listed here are 26 T cell receptor beta chains from one sample, sequenced in a study of blood T cell repertoires in COVID-19. Sequencing was performed with immunoSEQ multiplex PCR; in TCRdb, only in-frame clones are kept and a portion is missing. The table has 90,000 to 130,000 clones, roughly four fifths seen once; the top ten hold 7.9%. Sequenced: peripheral blood. These receptors were obtained from a man in his 70s with acute or convalescent COVID-19.

The chain recombines TRBV28 with TRBJ1-2; 8 bases map to TRBD1. The trim removed 11 bases at V and 5 bases at J, leaving 7 bases unmatched. The CDR3 length is 12 residues. From germline, CDR1 is MDHEN and CDR2 SYDVKM. CDR3 in amino acids: CAGRTGHYGYTF. The CDR3, as DNA: TGTGCCGGGCGGACAGGGCATTATGGCTACACCTTC.

The V and J genes are TRBV6-5 and TRBJ2-1, with TRBD1 matching over 9 bases. V shed 0 bases and J 5 bases; nucleotides not matched to a gene: 2. The CDR3 runs 15 residues. Germline CDR1 MNHEY, CDR2 SVGAGI. CDR3 loop: CASSYSWTGDNEQFF. The CDR3 nucleotides are TGTGCCAGCAGTTACTCCTGGACAGGGGACAATGAGCAGTTCTTC.

The CDR3 DNA sequence: TGTGCCAGCAGCGGGAGCCCTGATCAGCCCCAGCATTTT. This translates into CASSGSPDQPQHF. V and J are TRBV9 and TRBJ1-5; D not resolved. Trimming shortened V by 3 bases and J by 5 bases, and 9 bases separated the two germline ends. The germline V gene encodes CDR1 SGDLS and CDR2 YYNGEE. The CDR3 sequence is 13 residues long.

The chain uses TRBV20-1 and TRBJ2-5; the D gene is possibly TRBD2 (6 bases). V was clipped by 3 bases and J by 6 bases, with 17 bases between them. There are 14 residues in the CDR3. Germline V gene data show CDR1 as DFQATT and CDR2 as SNEGSKA (reference sequence). CDR3: CSASPQGGRKTQYF. The DNA for the CDR3 is TGCAGTGCTAGTCCCCAGGGAGGTAGAAAGACCCAGTACTTC.

This sequence joins TRBV30 and TRBJ1-6, with 8 bases matching TRBD1. Germline CDR1 is GTSNPN and CDR2 is SVGIG (reference sequence). The V and J ends lost 5 bases and 10 bases, in that order; junction bases with no gene match: 7. There are 13 residues in the CDR3. DNA for the CDR3: TGTGCCTGGCAGACAGGGGCACGGTCACCCCTCCACTTT. It codes for CAWQTGARSPLHF. Complete variable domain (other parts from reference TRBV30 and TRBJ1-6): SQTIHQWPATLVQPVGSPLSLECTVEGTSNPNLYWYRQAAGRGLQLLFYSVGIGQISSEVPQNLSASRPQDRQFILSSKKLLLSDSGFYLCAWQTGARSPLHFGNGTRLTVT.

V and J are TRBV28 and TRBJ1-5, with D perhaps TRBD1 (6 bases). In germline, CDR1 is MDHEN, CDR2 SYDVKM. The CDR3 is made up of 12 amino acids. The V end lost 6 bases, the J end lost 8 bases, and 11 bases lay between the germline ends. In DNA form, the CDR3 reads TGTGCCAGCAGCCAGGGGAACGAGCCCCAGCATTTT. The encoded protein is CASSQGNEPQHF.

V is TRBV5-1 and J is TRBJ2-2, with a possible D match to TRBD1 (6 bases). CDR3 length: 15 amino acids. Germline CDR1 and CDR2: SGHRS and YFSETQ. V lost 4 bases and J 2 bases, leaving 12 bases between the germline ends. The CDR3 DNA reads as TGCGCCAGCAGCGGTACGGGACAAAACACCGGGGAGCTGTTTTTT. Amino acid sequence: CASSGTGQNTGELFF.

This clone was seen a handful of times. The rearrangement links TRBV19 to TRBJ2-1; TRBD2 might be the D (5 bases). This CDR3 contains 12 residues. V lost 5 bases and J lost 7, with 9 bases in between. Germline V lookup: CDR1 LNHDA, CDR2 SQIVND (reference sequence). The CDR3 DNA sequence: TGTGCCAGTAGTGTGCCGGGGAATGAGCAGTTCTTC. As protein: CASSVPGNEQFF.

The gene calls are TRBV6-5 and TRBJ2-2; TRBD1 matches 7 bases. J gave up 6 bases and V 6 bases, and 10 bases lay outside the gene matches. Germline-derived CDR1 and CDR2 are MNHEY and SVGAGI. This CDR3 region has 15 residues. The CDR3 protein is CASSRLTGAAGELFF. The DNA of the CDR3 is TGTGCCAGCAGCCGCCTTACAGGGGCGGCCGGGGAGCTGTTTTTT.

The chain carries TRBV5-1 and TRBJ2-3; 9 bases are a match to TRBD1. V was pared by 1 base and J by 1 base, with 1 base of the junction left unmatched. Germline V gene sequence: CDR1 SGHRS, CDR2 YFSETQ. CDR3 length equals 15 residues. CDR3 nucleotides: TGCGCCAGCAGCTTGACAGGGGGCGGCACAGATACGCAGTATTTT. Its protein is CASSLTGGGTDTQYF.

The chain couples TRBV5-1 to TRBJ2-1; possibly TRBD1 for D (6 bases). Deletions cut 6 bases from V and 10 bases from J, with 17 bases between. This CDR3 comprises 13 residues. CDR1 is SGHRS, CDR2 YFSETQ, per germline. In DNA form, the CDR3 reads TGCGCCAGCATTAACGGCATAGGGGGAGAGCAGTTCTTC. Translating it yields CASINGIGGEQFF.

This clone was counted at least ten times. CDR3 residues: CARSLDGMLGGANVLTF. The DNA for the CDR3 is TGTGCCAGAAGCTTGGACGGGATGCTCGGTGGGGCCAACGTCCTGACTTTC. The gene calls are TRBV5-3 and TRBJ2-6, with a weak D call TRBD2 (5 bases). TRBV5-3 belongs to the ORF category, with a function that is uncertain. The CDR3 has 17 amino acids. V lost 0 bases and J lost 3, with 13 bases in between.

The chain is built from TRBV7-3 and TRBJ1-6; D gene ambiguous. Germline CDR1 SGHTA, CDR2 FQGTGA. Deletions cut 3 bases from V and 5 bases from J, with 8 bases between. There are 14 residues in the CDR3. The chain's CDR3 is CASSLTANNSPLHF. In nucleotides, the CDR3 is TGTGCCAGCAGCTTGACTGCGAATAATTCACCCCTCCACTTT.

The V call is TRBV5-1, the J call TRBJ1-4, with a weak D call TRBD1 (5 bases). The germline gives CDR1 SGHRS, CDR2 YFSETQ. Trimming took off 3 bases at V and 6 bases at J, with 12 bases between the two ends. The CDR3 totals 14 residues. The CDR3 region has the DNA TGCGCCAGCAGCTGGGGAGGGGTCGATGAAAAACTGTTTTTT. It translates to CASSWGGVDEKLFF.

V is TRBV7-7 and J is TRBJ2-1; 9 bases match TRBD1. This CDR3 contains 17 residues. Germline V CDR1 and CDR2: SSHAT, FNYEAQ (reference sequence). The V gene end was trimmed by 5 bases and the J gene end by 3 bases; junction bases not matched to a gene: 11. The CDR3 here is CASSTRTGQGSYNEQFF. Written as DNA, the CDR3 is TGTGCCAGCAGCACCCGAACGGGACAGGGAAGCTACAATGAGCAGTTCTTC.

CDR3 in DNA: TGTGCCAGCAGCTTTTCCAGGGTAAATGGCTACACCTTC. Protein: CASSFSRVNGYTF. V and J are TRBV7-2 and TRBJ1-2; D may be TRBD1 (5 bases). Germline CDR1 SGHTA, CDR2 FQGNSA. Trimming stripped 3 bases from V and 6 bases from J, with 11 bases between. The CDR3 covers 13 residues.

The V call is TRBV6-1, the J call TRBJ2-7; 8 bases line up with TRBD2. This CDR3 region has 14 residues. V lost 2 bases, J lost 4 bases, and 4 bases stayed unmatched. Germline assignment: CDR1 MNHNS and CDR2 SASEGT. This chain's CDR3 is CASSENPGGYEQYF. Here the CDR3 DNA reads TGTGCCAGCAGTGAAAATCCGGGAGGGTACGAGCAGTACTTC.

CDR3 nucleotides: TGTGCCAGTAGTAAAAACAGAATAAATCAGCCCCAGCATTTT. Translated, it gives CASSKNRINQPQHF. The J gene is TRBJ1-5, the V gene TRBV19; no clear D. Trimming left V 4 bases short and J 4 bases short, with 11 bases between. The CDR3 is 14 residues long. Germline V lookup: CDR1 LNHDA, CDR2 SQIVND (reference sequence).

This clone turned up a few times. The chain combines TRBV19 with TRBJ1-2; TRBD1 matches at 8 bases. The CDR3 spans 14 residues. Per germline, CDR1 LNHDA and CDR2 SQIVND (reference sequence). V was pared by 5 bases and J by 6 bases, with 8 bases of the junction left unmatched. This chain's CDR3 is CASSAGTGGHGYTF. In DNA, the CDR3 is TGTGCCAGTAGTGCGGGGACAGGCGGGCATGGCTACACCTTC.

This clone showed up just once. The DNA of the CDR3 is TGTGCCAGCATCGGCGCGGGGGGGAGAACAGATACGCAGTATTTT. The encoded protein is CASIGAGGRTDTQYF. This chain joins TRBV28 and TRBJ2-3, with 9 bases fitting TRBD2. Germline loops: CDR1 MDHEN, CDR2 SYDVKM. V shed 7 bases, J shed 3 bases, and the junction held 8 bases outside the gene matches. This CDR3 comprises 15 residues. The full variable domain, in which reference TRBV28 and TRBJ2-3 provide the parts outside the CDR3, is DVKVTQSSRYLVKRTGEKVFLECVQDMDHENMFWYRQDPGLGLRLIYFSYDVKMKEKGDIPEGYSVSREKKERFSLILESASTNQTSMYLCASIGAGGRTDTQYFGPGTRLTVL.

In its sample, this clone was seen once. The chain's CDR3 is CAIRDSTNYGYTF. CDR3 nucleotides: TGTGCCATCCGGGACAGCACTAACTATGGCTACACCTTC. This chain uses TRBV19 with TRBJ1-2; 7 bases match TRBD1. This CDR3 region has 13 residues. The junction had 5 bases not matched to a gene; V was cut back by 10 bases and J by 0 bases. Germline-derived CDR1 and CDR2 are LNHDA and SQIVND (reference sequence).

This chain links TRBV10-2 with TRBJ2-3; weak D call: TRBD1 (5 bases). There are 12 residues in the CDR3. Per the germline V gene, CDR1 is WSHSY and CDR2 is SAAADI. Trimming left V 5 bases short and J 10 bases short, with 13 bases between. The CDR3, as DNA: TGCGCCAGCAGTCAGACAGTCGATGCGCAGTATTTT. It is translated as CASSQTVDAQYF.

V usage is TRBV6-5 and J usage is TRBJ1-2; possible D gene TRBD1, 5 bases. The V gene lost 5 bases and the J gene lost 4 bases, with 14 bases spanning the gap. Germline V gene data show CDR1 as MNHEY and CDR2 as SVGAGI. This CDR3 is built from 14 residues. The CDR3 protein is CASSNRQSFYGYTF. CDR3 nucleotides: TGTGCCAGCAGTAACCGACAGTCGTTCTATGGCTACACCTTC.

The rearrangement links TRBV18 to TRBJ2-2, with D perhaps TRBD2 (6 bases). This CDR3 is built from 16 residues. With 2 bases removed from V and 1 base from J, the gap between germline ends came to 11 bases. Germline assignment: CDR1 KGHSH and CDR2 LQKENI. The CDR3: CASSPVPAGNTGELFF. Here the CDR3 DNA reads TGTGCCAGCTCACCAGTTCCAGCGGGGAACACCGGGGAGCTGTTTTTT. Together with reference TRBV18 and TRBJ2-2, the CDR3 gives the full variable domain: NAGVMQNPRHLVRRRGQEARLRCSPMKGHSHVYWYRQLPEEGLKFMVYLQKENIIDESGMPKERFSAEFPKEGPSILRIQQVVRGDSAAYFCASSPVPAGNTGELFFGEGSRLTVL.

The chain combines TRBV5-1 with TRBJ2-3; perhaps TRBD2 as D (6 bases). This CDR3 has 16 residues. V gave up 5 bases and J gave up 1 base, with 17 bases separating them. Germline values: CDR1 SGHRS, CDR2 YFSETQ. In DNA, the CDR3 is TGCGCCAGCAGATCTATTCCAGCGGGCGGCACAGATACGCAGTATTTT. As protein: CASRSIPAGGTDTQYF.

Concerning this clone: A junction boundary mismatches the germline segment, possibly from a read error. The V and J genes are TRBV7-6 and TRBJ2-1; D possibly corresponds to TRBD1 (6 bases). Germline CDR1 SGHVS, CDR2 FNYEAQ. This CDR3 has 12 amino acids. The CDR3 DNA reads TGTGCCAGCAGCCCGAACTTAGGACAGTGGGTCTTC. Its protein product is CASSPNLGQWVF.